These T cell receptor beta chains were read from a single sample in a study of shared clonotypes between healthy human individuals. Here immunoSEQ multiplex PCR was the method, and the copy in TCRdb shows in-frame clones only, minus some. The table lists about 1.5 million clones, 98% of them singletons. Source material: naive CD4+ T cells sorted from blood. The receptor set was obtained from a man in his thirties or forties in good health. The CDR3 runs from the conserved cysteine through the conserved F or W. Fields, in order: clone size, V gene, D gene, CDR3 length, J gene, CDR3 protein, CDR3 DNA. D genes are given only for firm matches. Clone size appears in some rows only: once, few, many, or a class for an expanded clone.

NA	TRBV5-1	NA	14	TRBJ2-5	CASSPTTAGETQYF	TGCGCCAGCAGCCCGACAACAGCGGGAGAGACCCAGTACTTC
NA	TRBV5-1	TRBD1	16	TRBJ1-3	CASSLGGTASGNTIYF	TGCGCCAGCAGCTTGGGTGGGACAGCCTCTGGAAACACCATATATTTT
NA	TRBV10-3	NA	13	TRBJ2-5	CAISLMQQETQYF	TGTGCCATCAGCCTTATGCAACAAGAGACCCAGTACTTC
NA	TRBV10-1	TRBD2	13	TRBJ2-1	CASTSGRGYEQFF	TGCGCCAGTACTAGCGGGAGAGGGTATGAGCAGTTCTTC
NA	TRBV19	TRBD1	11	TRBJ1-1	CASTPGQGAFF	TGTGCCAGTACCCCGGGACAGGGGGCTTTCTTT
NA	TRBV7-9	NA	13	TRBJ1-4	CASSLDRLGKLFF	TGTGCCAGCAGCCTCGACCGTTTGGGAAAACTGTTTTTT
once	TRBV13	NA	14	TRBJ2-1	CASSLQGSYNEQFF	TGTGCCAGCAGCTTACAGGGATCCTACAATGAGCAGTTCTTC
NA	TRBV4-3	TRBD2	17	TRBJ2-7	CASSQWTSGSFGYEQYF	TGCGCCAGCAGCCAATGGACTAGCGGGAGTTTCGGCTACGAGCAGTACTTC
NA	TRBV7-2	NA	13	TRBJ1-5	CASSRTEAQPQHF	TGTGCCAGCAGCCGAACTGAAGCTCAGCCCCAGCATTTT
NA	TRBV29-1	NA	12	TRBJ2-1	CYAAISYNEQFF	TGCTACGCAGCAATCTCCTACAATGAGCAGTTCTTC
NA	TRBV28	NA	12	TRBJ1-2	CASSSQGYGYTF	TGTGCCAGCAGTTCCCAGGGATATGGCTACACCTTC
NA	TRBV7-3	TRBD2	14	TRBJ2-1	CASSLTSGRSEQFF	TGTGCCAGCAGCCTGACTAGCGGGAGGTCTGAGCAGTTCTTC
NA	TRBV15	TRBD1	13	TRBJ1-2	CATSSSGGNGYTF	TGTGCCACCAGCAGTTCAGGGGGTAATGGCTACACCTTC
NA	TRBV25-1	NA	16	TRBJ2-3	CASSEYGQGSTDTQYF	TGTGCCAGCAGTGAATATGGCCAGGGAAGCACAGATACGCAGTATTTT
once	TRBV7-9	NA	13	TRBJ1-1	CASSGRRNTEAFF	TGTGCCAGCAGCGGACGTCGGAACACTGAAGCTTTCTTT
NA	TRBV11-2	NA	15	TRBJ2-4	CASSLEAMAKNIQYF	TGTGCCAGCAGCTTAGAGGCGATGGCCAAAAACATTCAGTACTTC
NA	TRBV4-3	NA	17	TRBJ2-7	CASSQRPTGSSSYEQYF	TGCGCCAGCAGCCAACGCCCCACAGGGAGTAGCTCCTACGAGCAGTACTTC
NA	TRBV18	TRBD1	21	TRBJ2-7	CASSPRGRRDRGLFLDYEQYF	TGTGCCAGCTCACCGCGTGGTCGCCGGGACAGGGGACTGTTCCTCGACTACGAGCAGTACTTC
NA	TRBV21-1	NA	13	TRBJ1-5	CASISRSNQPQHF	TGTGCCAGCATCAGTCGGAGCAATCAGCCCCAGCATTTT
NA	TRBV29-1	TRBD2	12	TRBJ2-5	CSGMTSGETQYF	TGCAGCGGGATGACTAGCGGAGAGACCCAGTACTTC
NA	TRBV5-4	NA	15	TRBJ2-3	CASSLSGGATDTQYF	TGTGCCAGCAGCTTGTCTGGGGGAGCCACAGATACGCAGTATTTT
NA	TRBV5-4	NA	16	TRBJ2-7	CASSRNSGGGSYEQYF	TGTGCCAGCAGTCGTAATAGCGGAGGGGGCTCCTACGAGCAGTACTTC
once	TRBV11-3	NA	14	TRBJ2-3	CASSLDGYTDTQYF	TGTGCCAGCAGCTTAGACGGTTACACAGATACGCAGTATTTT
NA	TRBV2	NA	14	TRBJ2-7	CASSEQGVSYEQYF	TGTGCCAGCAGTGAACAGGGAGTGTCCTACGAGCAGTACTTC
NA	TRBV6-6	TRBD2	14	TRBJ2-7	CASSYGGRAYEQYF	TGTGCCAGCAGTTACGGCGGGAGGGCCTACGAGCAGTACTTC
NA	TRBV30	NA	15	TRBJ1-3	CAWNSGRVGGNTIYF	TGTGCCTGGAACTCAGGGCGGGTTGGTGGAAACACCATATATTTT
once	TRBV5-6	NA	17	TRBJ2-7	CASSPLGPGRLLDEQYF	TGTGCCAGCAGCCCCCTGGGTCCAGGGCGGTTGTTAGACGAGCAGTACTTC
NA	TRBV4-3	NA	14	TRBJ2-5	CASSQVVGEVTQYF	TGCGCCAGCAGCCAAGTTGTAGGGGAGGTGACCCAGTACTTC
NA	TRBV18	TRBD2	16	TRBJ2-3	CASSPTGGAPGDTQYF	TGTGCCAGCTCACCAACCGGGGGGGCGCCGGGAGATACGCAGTATTTT
NA	TRBV30	NA	16	TRBJ2-7	CAWSVSGSRVAAAQYF	TGTGCCTGGAGTGTATCGGGAAGTAGGGTAGCAGCCGCGCAGTACTTC
NA	TRBV28	TRBD1	14	TRBJ1-5	CASLQGRRNQPQHF	TGTGCCTCCCTACAGGGGCGCCGCAATCAGCCCCAGCATTTT
NA	TRBV5-1	TRBD1	15	TRBJ2-1	CASSRVGTGNNEQFF	TGCGCCAGCAGCCGGGTAGGGACAGGGAACAATGAGCAGTTCTTC
NA	TRBV2	NA	13	TRBJ2-7	CASSGVFSYEQYF	TGTGCCAGCTCCGGGGTATTCTCCTACGAGCAGTACTTC
once	TRBV19	TRBD1	15	TRBJ2-7	CASSIVGQGYHEQYF	TGTGCCAGTAGTATAGTGGGACAGGGGTACCACGAGCAGTACTTC
NA	TRBV5-4	NA	14	TRBJ1-1	CASSSGSRGTEAFF	TGTGCCAGCAGCTCCGGATCGAGAGGGACTGAAGCTTTCTTT
NA	TRBV5-1	TRBD1	16	TRBJ1-5	CASSLGTGGVGQPQHF	TGCGCCAGCAGCTTGGGGACAGGGGGCGTCGGTCAGCCCCAGCATTTT
NA	TRBV5-1	TRBD1	14	TRBJ1-2	CASSTGQGDYGYTF	TGCGCCAGCAGCACCGGACAGGGGGACTATGGCTACACCTTC
NA	TRBV5-1	NA	14	TRBJ1-1	CASSLTGLGTEAFF	TGCGCCAGCAGCTTGACAGGGCTTGGCACTGAAGCTTTCTTT
once	TRBV27	TRBD2	14	TRBJ2-3	CASSGGSGADTQYF	TGTGCCAGCAGTGGCGGGAGTGGGGCAGATACGCAGTATTTT
few	TRBV5-8	NA	15	TRBJ1-5	CASSSRSRGYQPQHF	TGTGCCAGCAGCTCTCGGTCTCGGGGATATCAGCCCCAGCATTTT
NA	TRBV5-1	NA	13	TRBJ1-2	CASSTGTNYGYTF	TGCGCCAGCTCGACAGGAACTAACTATGGCTACACCTTC
NA	TRBV18	NA	14	TRBJ2-3	CASSPLGLVDTQYF	TGTGCCAGCTCACCACTGGGCCTCGTAGATACGCAGTATTTT
NA	TRBV5-1	NA	13	TRBJ2-2	CASSLAPSGELFF	TGCGCCAGCAGCTTGGCCCCATCCGGGGAGCTGTTTTTT
NA	TRBV9	NA	13	TRBJ1-3	CASSAPGVSAIYF	TGTGCCAGCAGCGCCCCCGGGGTATCGGCCATATATTTT
NA	TRBV2	TRBD2	13	TRBJ2-1	CASSQASGSEQFF	TGTGCCAGCAGCCAGGCTAGCGGGAGTGAGCAGTTCTTC
NA	TRBV28	NA	14	TRBJ1-1	CASSFWEEDTEAFF	TGTGCCAGCAGTTTTTGGGAGGAGGACACTGAAGCTTTCTTT
NA	TRBV7-3	NA	12	TRBJ2-3	CASSLYTDTQYF	TGTGCCAGCAGCTTGTACACAGATACGCAGTATTTT
NA	TRBV5-1	NA	14	TRBJ1-4	CASSLTGGNEKLFF	TGCGCCAGCAGCTTGACAGGAGGTAATGAAAAACTGTTTTTT
NA	TRBV5-1	NA	15	TRBJ2-2	CASSSDWRHTGELFF	TGCGCCAGCAGCTCCGACTGGAGACACACCGGGGAGCTGTTTTTT
once	TRBV5-5	NA	13	TRBJ2-3	CASSLVVGETQYF	TGTGCCAGCAGCTTGGTCGTGGGGGAGACGCAGTATTTT
NA	TRBV28	TRBD2	15	TRBJ2-1	CASSFPSGPYNEQFF	TGTGCCAGCAGTTTCCCTAGCGGGCCGTACAATGAGCAGTTCTTC
NA	TRBV29-1	NA	13	TRBJ1-1	CSVGRGGNTEAFF	TGCAGCGTTGGAAGGGGGGGGAACACTGAAGCTTTCTTT